One sample yielded the 16 T cell receptor beta chains listed below, sequenced in a study of cytomegalovirus exposure and HLA in healthy donors. The PCR employed 60 Vbeta primers together with 13 Jbeta primers. Sequencing used immunoSEQ multiplex PCR; TCRdb keeps in-frame clones, though not all of them. Seen here are 130,000 or so clones, 60% to 80% observed once, and the top ten hold approximately 4.2%. The material sequenced was PBMCs. These TCRs come from a man aged 50 or older in good health and CMV-seropositive.

J is TRBJ2-1 and V is TRBV18; weak D call: TRBD1 (8 bases). V lost 4 bases and J 8 bases, leaving 18 bases between the germline ends. Germline values: CDR1 KGHSH, CDR2 LQKENI. This CDR3 has 15 amino acids. CDR3 nucleotide sequence: TGTGCCAGCTCACTTACAGGGGGGGAATCGGATGAGCAGTTCTTC. As protein: CASSLTGGESDEQFF. The complete variable domain, with remaining parts taken from reference TRBV18 and TRBJ2-1, reads NAGVMQNPRHLVRRRGQEARLRCSPMKGHSHVYWYRQLPEEGLKFMVYLQKENIIDESGMPKERFSAEFPKEGPSILRIQQVVRGDSAAYFCASSLTGGESDEQFFGPGTRLTVL.

The rearrangement links TRBV5-8 to TRBJ2-1; 13 nucleotides align to TRBD2. The CDR3 runs 17 residues. V lost 4 bases and J lost 2; bases outside the gene matches: 6. Germline CDR1 SGHTS, CDR2 YDEGEE. The CDR3 is CASSDGGLAGTYNEQFF. The CDR3 DNA reads TGTGCCAGCAGCGATGGGGGACTAGCGGGAACCTACAATGAGCAGTTCTTC.

This clone has a single count. The chain links TRBV5-5 to TRBJ2-2, with D unclear. Deletions cut 1 base from V and 6 bases from J, with 13 bases between. The CDR3 runs to 15 residues. Germline assignment: CDR1 SGHKS and CDR2 YYEKEE (reference sequence). Written as DNA, the CDR3 is TGTGCCAGCAGCTTGTCGGTCTCCGCGTCCGGGGAGCTGTTTTTT. This translates into CASSLSVSASGELFF.

This clone has a handful of counts. V usage is TRBV19 and J usage is TRBJ1-5; no firm D call. Germline V CDR1 and CDR2: LNHDA, SQIVND (reference sequence). This CDR3 has 15 amino acids. Trimming removed 1 base from V and 4 bases from J, with 11 bases in between. This chain's CDR3 is CASSIGEIRNQPQHF. In nucleotides, the CDR3 is TGTGCCAGTAGTATAGGAGAGATTCGGAATCAGCCCCAGCATTTT.

V gene TRBV2 combines with J gene TRBJ1-1, with D possibly matching TRBD1 (6 bases). This CDR3 is built from 14 residues. Germline V lookup: CDR1 SNHLY, CDR2 FYNNEI. V was pared by 7 bases and J by 5 bases, with 17 bases between. CDR3 loop: CASILTGTRTEAFF. CDR3 nucleotides: TGTGCCAGCATCCTTACTGGGACACGTACTGAAGCTTTCTTT. Complete variable domain (other parts from reference TRBV2 and TRBJ1-1): EPEVTQTPSHQVTQMGQEVILRCVPISNHLYFYWYRQILGQKVEFLVSFYNNEISEKSEIFDDQFSVERPDGSNFTLKIRSTKLEDSAMYFCASILTGTRTEAFFGQGTRLTVV.

The chain has TRBV2 and TRBJ2-7; D might be TRBD1 (5 bases). V was pared by 4 bases and J by 7 bases, with 14 bases between. This CDR3 has 13 amino acids. Germline-derived CDR1 and CDR2 are SNHLY and FYNNEI. The CDR3 here is CASSVGVSGEQYF. The CDR3 region has the DNA TGTGCCAGCAGTGTAGGGGTATCAGGGGAGCAGTACTTC.

The DNA for the CDR3 is TGTGCCAGCAGCGCGAGCGGGGGGCGGGCCGAGCAGTACTTC. This encodes CASSASGGRAEQYF. V gene TRBV2 combines with J gene TRBJ2-5, with TRBD2 matching over 9 bases. The better agreement between TRBJ2-7 and the DNA end casts doubt on the J call. The CDR3 has 14 amino acids. CDR1 and CDR2 from the germline V gene are SNHLY and FYNNEI.

V gene TRBV7-8 combines with J gene TRBJ2-3, with TRBD2 identical over 8 bases. Germline V gene lookup returns CDR1 SGHVS and CDR2 FQNEAQ. Losses at the gene ends were 7 bases for V and 6 bases for J; bases not matched to a gene: 9. This CDR3 contains 14 residues. The CDR3 sequence is CASTEGLGRDTQYF. DNA of the CDR3: TGTGCCAGCACCGAGGGACTAGGGAGGGATACGCAGTATTTT.

This clone was seen a few times. This chain joins TRBV11-2 and TRBJ1-1, with no clear D. Deletions cut 1 base from V and 3 bases from J, with 12 bases between. This CDR3 has 15 amino acids. Germline loops: CDR1 SGHAT, CDR2 FQNNGV. As DNA, the CDR3 is TGTGCCAGCAGCTTAGTCATGTCGGGAGACACTGAAGCTTTCTTT. Translation: CASSLVMSGDTEAFF.

This clone has just one count. The chain combines TRBV6-5 with TRBJ2-5, with 8 positions matching TRBD1. The J call may be mistaken, given a closer DNA end match to TRBJ2-7. From germline, CDR1 is MNHEY and CDR2 SVGAGI. The CDR3 length is 14 residues. The CDR3, as DNA: TGTGCCACCAGAAAGGGACAGGTGGGCTACGAGCAGTACTTC. Protein sequence: CATRKGQVGYEQYF.

This rearrangement joins TRBV29-1 to TRBJ1-4; 8 bases agree with TRBD1. The CDR3 runs 14 residues. Trimming removed 7 bases from V and 10 bases from J; junction bases left unmatched: 14. Germline-derived CDR1 and CDR2 are SQVTM and ANQGSEA. In nucleotides, the CDR3 is TGCAGCGCAGGAGATTTGGCAGGGGGCGGAAAACTGTTTTTT. Translation: CSAGDLAGGGKLFF.

V usage is TRBV9 and J usage is TRBJ1-2; TRBD1 matches at 7 bases. This CDR3 has 14 residues. Trimming took 2 bases from V and 4 from J; bases not matched to a gene: 5. Looked up from germline, CDR1 is SGDLS and CDR2 is YYNGEE. The CDR3 DNA reads TGTGCCAGCAGCGTCGCGGCAGGGGGCTATGGCTACACCTTC. It codes for CASSVAAGGYGYTF.

The chain employs TRBV5-1 and TRBJ1-6, with unresolved D. Trimming removed 0 bases at V and 9 bases at J, with 13 bases between. Looked up from germline, CDR1 is SGHRS and CDR2 is YFSETQ. This CDR3 spans 15 amino acids. The DNA for the CDR3 is TGCGCCAGCAGCTTGGTGACCGGGGAGAGTTCACCCCTCCACTTT. Its protein is CASSLVTGESSPLHF.

The rearrangement joins TRBV19 to TRBJ1-1; 11 positions agree with TRBD1. V lost 6 bases and J lost 7; bases outside the gene matches: 7. Germline CDR1 reads LNHDA; CDR2 reads SQIVND (reference sequence). There are 14 residues in the CDR3. The CDR3 sequence is CASRLGQGEFEAFF. The CDR3 nucleotides read TGTGCCAGTAGGCTGGGACAGGGGGAGTTTGAAGCTTTCTTT.

This chain uses TRBV6-6 with TRBJ2-7; 9 nucleotides align to TRBD1. Trimming removed 5 bases from V and 3 bases from J; junction bases left unmatched: 2. CDR1 is MNHNY and CDR2 is SVGAGI in the germline V gene (reference sequence). The CDR3 has 13 amino acids. The CDR3 is CASSRDRVYEQYF. The DNA of the CDR3 is TGTGCCAGCAGTAGGGACAGGGTCTACGAGCAGTACTTC.

The chain combines TRBV2 with TRBJ1-6; D unresolved. The length of the CDR3 is 14 residues. Trimming removed 0 bases from V and 7 bases from J, with 7 bases in between. The V gene's germline CDR1 is SNHLY and CDR2 FYNNEI. The CDR3 sequence: CASSEAIINSPLHF. The DNA for the CDR3 is TGTGCCAGCAGTGAAGCTATTATCAATTCACCCCTCCACTTT.